Reported below is one T cell receptor beta chain. This sample was included in a study of PD-L1 blockade in urothelial cancer. Study-level information: Administration of atezolizumab to patients began at some point between 2013 and 2015, at 1,200 mg intravenously every 3 weeks. Samples came from 3 weeks, at the second dose, and 6 weeks into treatment. A median of about 130,000 T cells was found in the blood samples.

This CDR3 is built from 15 residues. V was clipped by 0 bases and J by 1 base, with 9 bases between them. Germline V CDR1 and CDR2: SGHVS, FQNEAQ. Repertoires were generated with immunoSEQ multiplex PCR, while TCRdb's copy carries only in-frame clones and drops some. The data show about 120,000 clones, 80% to 90% seen once. Time point reported: peripheral blood 6 weeks after treatment start. The input for sequencing was PBMCs, taken around atezolizumab (anti-PD-L1) treatment. This clonotype originated in a man in his 60s with urothelial cancer. The V call is TRBV7-8, the J call TRBJ1-1; D remains ambiguous. The CDR3 loop reads CASSLAPRGNTEAFF. CDR3 nucleotide sequence: TGTGCCAGCAGCTTAGCCCCCCGGGGGAACACTGAAGCTTTCTTT.